The following is a T cell receptor beta chain sequence with its context. Its antigen is not identified. This table comes from immunoSEQ multiplex PCR, and its TCRdb copy is limited to in-frame clones, with some not included. The table has over a million clones, approximately 97% seen once. These data originate in a study of shared clonotypes between healthy human individuals. Notes on the study in general: As a rule, naive subsets had a larger estimated richness than memory subsets. Non-shared clonotypes showed lower generation probabilities than clonotypes common to all four donors.

The CDR3 totals 15 residues. The V gene end was trimmed by 1 base and the J gene end by 5 bases; junction bases not matched to a gene: 7. The germline gives CDR1 SGHRS, CDR2 YFSETQ. This chain joins TRBV5-1 and TRBJ2-3; 7 bases align to TRBD2. The sample taken for sequencing was naive CD4+ T cells sorted from blood. Documented subset: CD45RA+ positively selected. The sequence came from a man aged 25-45 years in good health. Here the CDR3 DNA reads TGCGCCAGCAGCTTGCCTAGCGGAGGGGTAGATACGCAGTATTTT. Amino acids: CASSLPSGGVDTQYF. The full variable domain, with the rest looked up from reference TRBV5-1 and TRBJ2-3, is KAGVTQTPRYLIKTRGQQVTLSCSPISGHRSVSWYQQTPGQGLQFLFEYFSETQRNKGNFPGRFSGRQFSNSRSEMNVSTLELGDSALYLCASSLPSGGVDTQYFGPGTRLTVL.